The 27 T cell receptor beta chains reported below all come from one sample, sequenced in a study of technical replicates of blood from a handful of donors. Assay used: immunoSEQ multiplex PCR; TCRdb lists only in-frame clones, some missing. There are 95,000 to 100,000 clones in the sample; more than 90% occur only once, and approximately 0.22% lies in the top ten. Sequences were obtained from T cells isolated from PBMCs. The source of these receptors is a human donor in good health.

The genes are TRBV6-5 and TRBJ1-2; D might be TRBD1 (6 bases). CDR1 MNHEY and CDR2 SVGAGI come from the germline V gene. This CDR3 contains 13 residues. Trimming cost V 7 bases and J 2 bases, with 11 bases left between them. CDR3 in DNA: TGTGCCAGCACCGAGAGGGGGAACTATGGCTACACCTTC. Translating it yields CASTERGNYGYTF.

The chain joins TRBV7-9 to TRBJ2-7; D gene uncertain. V lost 2 bases, J lost 0 bases, and 11 bases lay in between. This CDR3 is 15 amino acids long. Germline V gives CDR1 SEHNR, CDR2 FQNEAQ (reference sequence). The CDR3 region is CASSLWAPHSYEQYF. The CDR3 region has the DNA TGTGCCAGCAGCTTATGGGCACCCCACTCCTACGAGCAGTACTTC.

The V call is TRBV15, the J call TRBJ1-4; 8 bases are a match to TRBD1. Per germline, CDR1 LNHNV and CDR2 YYDKDF (reference sequence). This CDR3 spans 15 amino acids. Trimming at V came to 0 bases and at J to 6 bases, leaving 3 bases not matched to a gene. CDR3 in DNA: TGTGCCACCAGCAGAGAACCGACAGGGGATGAAAAACTGTTTTTT. Encoded protein: CATSREPTGDEKLFF.

V usage is TRBV4-1 and J usage is TRBJ1-1; 9 bases are a match to TRBD1. The trim removed 8 bases at V and 1 base at J, leaving 11 bases unmatched. Germline V CDR1 and CDR2: MGHRA, YSYEKL. The CDR3 loop spans 16 amino acids. CDR3 in DNA: TGCGCCAGCGTCCCGGACAGGGGTAATTCGAACACTGAAGCTTTCTTT. Translation: CASVPDRGNSNTEAFF.

A single count supports this clone. CDR3 loop: CASSPRGRGANVLTF. DNA for the CDR3: TGTGCCAGCAGCCCCAGGGGGCGCGGGGCCAACGTCCTGACTTTC. The chain carries TRBV7-8 and TRBJ2-6; 8 bases line up with TRBD1. V lost 5 bases to trimming and J lost 4 bases; unmatched junction nucleotides: 4. Per germline, CDR1 SGHVS and CDR2 FQNEAQ. The CDR3 spans 15 residues.

This clone has only a few counts. The V call is TRBV7-9, the J call TRBJ2-1, with 8 bases matching TRBD1. The CDR3 consists of 14 residues. The germline gives CDR1 SEHNR, CDR2 FQNEAQ (reference sequence). The J segment lost 4 bases and the V segment lost 6 bases, leaving 5 bases of the junction unmatched. CDR3 residues: CASRGDRHYNEQFF. In DNA, the CDR3 is TGTGCCAGCAGAGGGGACAGGCATTACAATGAGCAGTTCTTC.

This clone was seen a single time. V and J are TRBV7-8 and TRBJ1-2; TRBD1 matches 7 bases. Germline V lookup: CDR1 SGHVS, CDR2 FQNEAQ. The trim removed 4 bases at V and 7 bases at J, leaving 9 bases unmatched. CDR3 length: 14 amino acids. CDR3 sequence: CASSSDRVFGGYTF. In nucleotides, the CDR3 is TGTGCCAGCAGCTCCGACAGGGTTTTTGGTGGCTACACCTTC.

The gene calls are TRBV9 and TRBJ1-5, with TRBD1 matching 10 bases. The germline V gene encodes CDR1 SGDLS and CDR2 YYNGEE. J lost 8 bases, V lost 0 bases, and 5 bases had no gene match. The CDR3 runs 15 residues. The CDR3, as DNA: TGTGCCAGCAGCGTAGACTGGACAGGGGGGGAGCCCCAGCATTTT. Protein product: CASSVDWTGGEPQHF.

The chain is built from TRBV7-4 and TRBJ2-5; D remains ambiguous. The V gene lost 3 bases and the J gene lost 7 bases, with 12 bases spanning the gap. Germline CDR1 reads SGHVT; CDR2 reads SQSDAQ. This CDR3 contains 13 residues. This chain's CDR3 is CASSFCGLRTQYF. DNA for the CDR3: TGTGCCAGCAGCTTTTGCGGCCTTCGGACCCAGTACTTC.

The chain is built from TRBV19 and TRBJ2-7; maybe TRBD1 (6 bases). This CDR3 is built from 15 residues. Germline V gene data show CDR1 as LNHDA and CDR2 as SQIVND (reference sequence). The germline V and J ends were trimmed by 5 bases and 1 base, with 15 bases remaining between them. CDR3 region: CASSLYRDNSYEQYF. The CDR3 DNA follows: TGTGCCAGTAGTCTATACCGGGACAATTCCTACGAGCAGTACTTC.

The V and J genes are TRBV7-9 and TRBJ1-2, with 8 bases fitting TRBD1. V shed 5 bases, J shed 4 bases, and the junction held 12 bases outside the gene matches. The germline V gene has CDR1 SEHNR and CDR2 FQNEAQ (reference sequence). The CDR3 is 16 residues long. The CDR3, as DNA: TGTGCCAGCAGCCCAGGAGGGACAGGAATTGCCTATGGCTACACCTTC. This translates into CASSPGGTGIAYGYTF.

V usage is TRBV5-8 and J usage is TRBJ2-1, with 9 nucleotides matching TRBD1. Trimming cost V 3 bases and J 9 bases; bases outside gene matches: 16. Germline CDR1 is SGHTS and CDR2 is YDEGEE. The CDR3 is 17 residues long. The CDR3 DNA is TGTGCCAGCAGCTGGGGTTGGGGGACAGGGTCCCGGGGTGAGCAGTTCTTC. Protein: CASSWGWGTGSRGEQFF.

The chain uses TRBV30 and TRBJ1-5; D gene ambiguous. The CDR3 contains 16 residues. CDR1 and CDR2 from the germline V gene are GTSNPN and SVGIG (reference sequence). With 0 bases removed from V and 5 bases from J, the gap between germline ends came to 17 bases. The chain's CDR3 is CAWSVKIAALDQPQHF. CDR3 DNA sequence: TGTGCCTGGAGTGTTAAAATTGCGGCGCTCGATCAGCCCCAGCATTTT.

V and J are TRBV7-9 and TRBJ2-3; 7 bases are shared with TRBD1. Germline V gene data show CDR1 as SEHNR and CDR2 as FQNEAQ (reference sequence). The CDR3 is 17 amino acids. V shed 5 bases and J 0 bases; nucleotides not matched to a gene: 11. The CDR3 protein is CASSRRTGQLSTDTQYF. CDR3 in DNA: TGTGCCAGCAGCCGACGGACAGGACAATTAAGCACAGATACGCAGTATTTT.

The chain carries TRBV19 and TRBJ1-6; D is perhaps TRBD1 (6 bases). CDR3 size: 17 residues. Germline V CDR1 and CDR2: LNHDA, SQIVND (reference sequence). The V end was cut by 1 base, the J end by 1 base, with 11 bases between. As DNA, the CDR3 is TGTGCCAGTAGTATAGCAGGGGCACGATCCTATAATTCACCCCTCCACTTT. Residues: CASSIAGARSYNSPLHF.

V and J are TRBV6-5 and TRBJ1-2; D gene ambiguous. CDR1 and CDR2 (germline): MNHEY, SVGAGI. The CDR3 covers 16 residues. The ends were cut back, 1 base at V and 5 bases at J, with 17 bases in the middle. Written as DNA, the CDR3 is TGTGCCAGCAGTTACTTAGGACGGCCGACTAGATATGGCTACACCTTC. Its translation: CASSYLGRPTRYGYTF.

This chain connects TRBV28 to TRBJ2-3, with TRBD2 matching over 9 bases. The CDR3 loop spans 16 amino acids. With 5 bases clipped from V and 4 bases from J, the junction kept 10 bases outside the gene matches. Germline CDR1 and CDR2: MDHEN and SYDVKM. The CDR3 loop is CASSPTAGGPPDTQYF. The CDR3 coding sequence is TGTGCCAGCAGTCCCACAGCGGGGGGCCCCCCAGATACGCAGTATTTT.

The genes are TRBV4-1 and TRBJ2-7, with a weak D call TRBD1 (6 bases). This CDR3 is 14 amino acids long. Germline V lookup: CDR1 MGHRA, CDR2 YSYEKL. V dropped 3 bases and J dropped 3 bases, with 12 bases sitting between them. The CDR3 sequence: CASSQGATGYEQYF. The CDR3 DNA reads as TGCGCCAGCAGCCAGGGGGCTACAGGCTACGAGCAGTACTTC.

The chain couples TRBV7-9 to TRBJ2-5; maybe TRBD1 (5 bases). The germline V gene has CDR1 SEHNR and CDR2 FQNEAQ (reference sequence). V lost 1 base and J lost 4, with 10 bases in between. The CDR3 is made up of 14 amino acids. CDR3 loop: CASSLEGATETQYF. CDR3 sequence (DNA): TGTGCCAGCAGCTTAGAAGGGGCCACAGAGACCCAGTACTTC.

The chain couples TRBV10-3 to TRBJ2-5, with D possibly matching TRBD1 (6 bases). Germline V lookup: CDR1 ENHRY, CDR2 SYGVKD. This CDR3 region has 17 residues. V dropped 4 bases and J dropped 1 base, with 19 bases sitting between them. The CDR3 loop is CAISGTTAGAIQETQYF. CDR3 DNA sequence: TGTGCCATCAGTGGAACAACTGCAGGGGCGATCCAAGAGACCCAGTACTTC.

The CDR3 reads CASSQWTGTNTEAFF. CDR3 DNA sequence: TGTGCCAGCAGCCAGTGGACAGGGACGAACACTGAAGCTTTCTTT. This sequence joins TRBV5-5 and TRBJ1-1, with 8 nucleotides matching TRBD1. Per germline, CDR1 SGHKS and CDR2 YYEKEE (reference sequence). The V segment lost 4 bases and the J segment 1 base; nucleotides outside the gene matches: 6. This CDR3 spans 15 amino acids.

This clone was found once. The rearrangement links TRBV18 to TRBJ2-3; TRBD1 matches 9 bases. Germline values: CDR1 KGHSH, CDR2 LQKENI. The V gene end was trimmed by 1 base and the J gene end by 6 bases; junction bases not matched to a gene: 11. There are 17 residues in the CDR3. The CDR3 protein is CASSPLSPGQGPDTQYF. CDR3 coding DNA: TGTGCCAGCTCACCACTATCCCCGGGACAGGGCCCCGATACGCAGTATTTT.

The chain employs TRBV6-1 and TRBJ2-7; TRBD2 matches 9 bases. V shed 8 bases and J 3 bases; nucleotides not matched to a gene: 8. Per germline, CDR1 MNHNS and CDR2 SASEGT. The CDR3 is 14 residues long. The CDR3 here is CASVPAGGGYEQYF. The CDR3 DNA sequence: TGTGCCAGCGTGCCCGCGGGAGGGGGCTACGAGCAGTACTTC.

CDR3 region: CARYSGSRYNEQFF. In DNA, the CDR3 is TGTGCCAGATATAGCGGGAGTCGCTACAATGAGCAGTTCTTC. This chain uses TRBV21-1 with TRBJ2-1; the D segment call TRBD2 is taken from the table without a DNA check. TRBV21-1 is annotated as a pseudogene. The CDR3 is 14 amino acids.

This sequence joins TRBV27 and TRBJ2-3; TRBD2 matches 13 bases. Germline trimming cut 3 bases from V and 3 bases from J; bases unmatched to any gene: 9. The CDR3 sequence is 18 residues long. Germline V gene data show CDR1 as MNHEY and CDR2 as SMNVEV (reference sequence). The CDR3 nucleotides read TGTGCCAGCAGTTTCCTGGGACTAGCGGGATCGGGGACAGATACGCAGTATTTT. This translates into CASSFLGLAGSGTDTQYF.

This chain connects TRBV11-2 to TRBJ1-1; D may be TRBD1 (5 bases). The germline V gene has CDR1 SGHAT and CDR2 FQNNGV. The germline V and J ends were trimmed by 4 bases and 4 bases, with 16 bases remaining between them. This CDR3 is built from 15 residues. The CDR3 loop is CASSSTAGSITEAFF. CDR3 bases: TGTGCCAGCAGCTCCACGGCAGGGTCGATCACTGAAGCTTTCTTT.

The chain uses TRBV30 and TRBJ2-3; TRBD2 might be the D (5 bases). The CDR3 has 13 residues. V was cut by 1 base and J by 7 bases, with 12 bases left in between. Per germline, CDR1 GTSNPN and CDR2 SVGIG (reference sequence). The CDR3 here is CAWSEAGFNTQYF. In DNA form, the CDR3 reads TGTGCCTGGAGTGAGGCGGGTTTTAATACGCAGTATTTT.